The clone carrying this T cell receptor (beta chain) was recorded a few times. Antigen: not known. The Oncomine TCR Beta short-read assay was applied to DNA of cultured CD4+ T cells. Genomic DNA from cultured CD4+ T cells was extracted. TCRdb analysed the PCR reads with MiXCR anew, one entry per CDR3 protein. This table holds 9,500 to 14,000 distinct CDR3 sequences, roughly 69% found once. The data derive from a study of vaccination and CD4 T cells after COVID-19. Treatment noted: approximately nine-day PBMC culture with coronavirus spike peptide pools or control peptides (ViraFEST assay). CDR1 is MNHEY and CDR2 is SVGEGT in the germline V gene. This CDR3 has 14 residues. The ends lost 7 bases at V and 3 bases at J; junction bases unmatched: 7.

The specimen sequenced was CD4+ T cells from blood, cultured in vitro. The sequence derives from a human donor who had recovered from COVID-19. This rearrangement joins TRBV6-2 or TRBV6-3 to TRBJ2-3; 7 bases map to TRBD2. CDR3 coding DNA: TGTGCCAGCATTCCCAGCGGGACGACAGATACGCAGTATTTT. Amino acids: CASIPSGTTDTQYF.